This TCR beta chain comes out of a study of vaccination and CD4 T cells after COVID-19. At the level of the study: The study drew post-COVID samples a median roughly 100 days after diagnosis (range 35 to 161). Treatment of control cultures consisted of a CEFX pool, an HIV-1 Nef pool, or no peptide. Cellular stimulation was performed using overlapping spike peptides derived from SARS-CoV-2, HCoV-NL63, HCoV-OC43 and HCoV-229E.

CDR3 size: 13 residues. J lost 2 bases, V lost 3 bases, and 3 bases had no gene match. The germline gives CDR1 DFQATT, CDR2 SNEGSKA (reference sequence). Described treatment: roughly nine-day PBMC culture with coronavirus spike peptide pools or control peptides (ViraFEST assay). Using peptide pools, antigen-specific T cells were expanded in ViraFEST before TCRs were sequenced. This clonotype showed up just a few times. The antigen remains unidentified. The Oncomine TCR Beta short-read assay was what sequenced the DNA obtained from cultured CD4+ T cells. Each CDR3 protein is one row after TCRdb ran MiXCR on the PCR reads. The sample contains about 17,000 distinct CDR3 sequences, 40% to 50% of which appear only once.

The chain recombines TRBV20-1 with TRBJ2-5; TRBD1 agrees at 7 bases. The receptor comes from a human donor who had recovered from COVID-19. This sample comprised CD4+ T cells from blood, cultured in vitro, obtained before SARS-CoV-2 vaccination. This CDR3 reads CSARPGQQETQYF. The CDR3 nucleotides read TGCAGTGCTAGGCCGGGACAGCAAGAGACCCAGTACTTC.